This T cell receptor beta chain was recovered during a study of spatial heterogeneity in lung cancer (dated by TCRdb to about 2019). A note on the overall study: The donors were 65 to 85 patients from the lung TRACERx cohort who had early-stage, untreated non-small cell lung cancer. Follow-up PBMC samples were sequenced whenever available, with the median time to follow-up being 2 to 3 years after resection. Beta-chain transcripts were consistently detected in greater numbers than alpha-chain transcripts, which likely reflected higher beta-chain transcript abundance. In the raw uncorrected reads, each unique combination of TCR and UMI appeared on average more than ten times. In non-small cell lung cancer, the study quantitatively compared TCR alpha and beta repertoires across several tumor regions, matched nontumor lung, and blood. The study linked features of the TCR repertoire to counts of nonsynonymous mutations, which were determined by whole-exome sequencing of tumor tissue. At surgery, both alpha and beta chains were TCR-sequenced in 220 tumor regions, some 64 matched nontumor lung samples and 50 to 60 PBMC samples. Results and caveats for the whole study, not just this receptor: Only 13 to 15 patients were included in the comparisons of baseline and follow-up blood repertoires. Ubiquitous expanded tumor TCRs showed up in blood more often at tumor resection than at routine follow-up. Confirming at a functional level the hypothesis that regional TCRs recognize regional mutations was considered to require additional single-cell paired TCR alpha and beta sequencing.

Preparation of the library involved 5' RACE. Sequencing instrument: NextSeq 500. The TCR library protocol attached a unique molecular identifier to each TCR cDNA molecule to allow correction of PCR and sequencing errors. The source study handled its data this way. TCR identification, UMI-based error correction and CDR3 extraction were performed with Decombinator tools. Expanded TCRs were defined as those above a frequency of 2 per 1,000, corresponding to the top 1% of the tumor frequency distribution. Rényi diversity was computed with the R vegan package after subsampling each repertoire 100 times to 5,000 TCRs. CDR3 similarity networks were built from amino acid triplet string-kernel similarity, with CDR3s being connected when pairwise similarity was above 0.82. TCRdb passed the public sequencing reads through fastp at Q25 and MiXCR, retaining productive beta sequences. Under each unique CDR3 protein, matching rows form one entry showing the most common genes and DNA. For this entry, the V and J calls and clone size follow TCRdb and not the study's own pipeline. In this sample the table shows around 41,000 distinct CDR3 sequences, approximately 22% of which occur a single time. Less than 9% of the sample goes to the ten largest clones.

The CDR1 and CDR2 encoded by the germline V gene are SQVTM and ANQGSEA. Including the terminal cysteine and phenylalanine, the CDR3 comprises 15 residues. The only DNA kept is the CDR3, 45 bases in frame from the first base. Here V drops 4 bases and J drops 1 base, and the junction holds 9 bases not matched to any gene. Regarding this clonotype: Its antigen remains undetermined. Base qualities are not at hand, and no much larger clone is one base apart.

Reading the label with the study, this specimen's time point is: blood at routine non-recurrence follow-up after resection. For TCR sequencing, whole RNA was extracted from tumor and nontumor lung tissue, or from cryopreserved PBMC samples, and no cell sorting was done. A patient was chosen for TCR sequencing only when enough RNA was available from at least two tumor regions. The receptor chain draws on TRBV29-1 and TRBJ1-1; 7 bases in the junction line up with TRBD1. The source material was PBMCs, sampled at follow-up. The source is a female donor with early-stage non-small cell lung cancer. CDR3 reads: CSVGGTGTENTEAFF. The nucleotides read TGCAGCGTTGGGGGAACCGGGACAGAGAACACTGAAGCTTTCTTT.